The 9 T cell receptor beta chains in this list originate from one sample, sequenced in a study of blood T cell repertoires in COVID-19. The table came from immunoSEQ multiplex PCR; TCRdb's copy has only in-frame clones and leaves some out. The repertoire holds 80,000 or so clones, with more than 60% as singletons. Sequencing used peripheral blood. The receptors originated from a human donor in a cohort sampled during active COVID-19.

The chain links TRBV7-6 to TRBJ1-1; TRBD1 matches at 9 bases. Germline lookup yields CDR1 SGHVS and CDR2 FNYEAQ. The CDR3 contains 12 residues. With 3 bases clipped from V and 8 bases from J, the junction kept 1 base outside the gene matches. DNA of the CDR3: TGTGCCAGCAGCTTGGACAGGGGAGAAGCTTTCTTT. Translation: CASSLDRGEAFF.

This CDR3 is CASSRGQGISPLHF. The DNA of the CDR3 is TGTGCCAGCAGTAGGGGACAGGGGATCTCACCCCTCCACTTT. The chain links TRBV6-6 to TRBJ1-6; 10 nucleotides agree with TRBD1. This CDR3 contains 14 residues. With 5 bases clipped from V and 10 bases from J, the junction kept 5 bases outside the gene matches. Germline V gives CDR1 MNHNY, CDR2 SVGAGI (reference sequence).

As DNA, the CDR3 is TGCAGCGTTGAAGATCGTGCAGGATACTCCTACGAGCAGTACTTC. Protein product: CSVEDRAGYSYEQYF. The V gene is TRBV29-1, the J gene TRBJ2-7; D is unresolved. In germline, CDR1 is SQVTM, CDR2 ANQGSEA. The CDR3 covers 15 residues. V lost 0 bases to trimming and J lost 0 bases, with 12 bases between them.

The chain combines TRBV5-4 with TRBJ2-5; 10 bases are a match to TRBD2. The CDR3 runs 15 residues. Trimming took 4 bases from V and 3 from J; bases not matched to a gene: 6. The germline V gene encodes CDR1 SGHNT and CDR2 YYREEE (reference sequence). The CDR3 DNA reads as TGTGCCAGCAGCAGGACCGGGACTAGCGAAGAGACCCAGTACTTC. As protein: CASSRTGTSEETQYF.

This clone was observed a few times. This chain joins TRBV5-1 and TRBJ1-1, with 8 bases identical to TRBD1. Germline V gene data show CDR1 as SGHRS and CDR2 as YFSETQ. CDR3 length equals 11 residues. Unmatched junction bases numbered 3, after V lost 4 bases and J lost 10 bases. CDR3 residues: CASSRTGIAFF. The CDR3 DNA reads TGCGCCAGCAGCAGGACAGGGATAGCTTTCTTT.

V and J are TRBV9 and TRBJ2-5; tentatively, D is TRBD2 (6 bases). The CDR3 spans 13 residues. V was shortened by 10 bases and J by 1 base, with 14 bases between the two germline ends. From germline, CDR1 is SGDLS and CDR2 YYNGEE. DNA of the CDR3: TGTGCCCGATCCGAGGGAGGCCAAGAGACCCAGTACTTC. Residues: CARSEGGQETQYF.

The V gene is TRBV7-8, the J gene TRBJ1-5, with TRBD1 matching over 9 bases. Losses at the gene ends were 5 bases for V and 4 bases for J; bases not matched to a gene: 3. The CDR3 length is 14 residues. Germline V gives CDR1 SGHVS, CDR2 FQNEAQ. CDR3 sequence: CASSTGTGNQPQHF. The CDR3 DNA reads as TGTGCCAGCAGCACCGGGACAGGGAATCAGCCCCAGCATTTT.

This clone was observed a handful of times. The genes are TRBV4-1 and TRBJ2-7, with TRBD2 as a possible D gene (6 bases). The CDR3 consists of 13 residues. Germline V gives CDR1 MGHRA, CDR2 YSYEKL. Trimming cost V 3 bases and J 2 bases, with 8 bases left between them. CDR3 bases: TGCGCCAGCAGCCACGGGAGCCCCTACGAGCAGTACTTC. Its protein product is CASSHGSPYEQYF.

This chain connects TRBV3-1 (or the pseudogene TRBV3-2) to TRBJ1-3; TRBD1 might be the D (5 bases). Germline V gives CDR1 LGHDT, CDR2 YNNKEL (reference sequence). With 4 bases removed from V and 2 bases from J, the gap between germline ends came to 15 bases. The CDR3 is 16 residues long. The CDR3: CASSPPRGGAGNTIYF. The CDR3 DNA sequence: TGTGCCAGCAGCCCCCCAAGGGGAGGGGCTGGAAACACCATATATTTT.